The T cell receptor (beta chain) described here comes from a study of PD-1 blockade in classical Hodgkin lymphoma (dated by TCRdb to about 2020). Notes on the research overall: Nivolumab dosing was 3 mg/kg intravenously every 2 weeks, continuing until either disease progression or unacceptable toxicity. To define a peripheral blood immune signature of response to PD-1 blockade in classical Hodgkin lymphoma, the study combined TCR beta sequencing with CyTOF. Here is what the overall study found, with its caveats: Only a single clinical trial cohort was studied, and what caused the repertoire differences, possibly disease activity or prior therapy, remained undefined. Baseline diversity similar to that of newly diagnosed patients was observed in trial patients achieving complete response, whereas significantly lower diversity was observed in partial responders and progressors. Lower diversity was observed in patients in whom nivolumab was started less than 1 year after ASCT, and these patients were excluded from later analyses so that confounding by immune reconstitution would be avoided. By C4D1, a significant rise was seen in CD4+ TCR diversity but not in CD8+ TCR diversity (p=0.0027 vs p=0.16), and the rise was most apparent among complete responders (p=0.02). Baseline TCR diversity was reported as lower in newly diagnosed patients than in healthy donors, and lower still in relapsed/refractory patients.

Relative to germline, V is missing 7 bases and J is missing 0 bases, with 6 bases of the junction outside any gene match. From the cysteine up to the phenylalanine, the CDR3 has a length of 17 residues. Kept here is only the CDR3 DNA, which spans 51 bases and is read in frame from base 1. For CDR1 and CDR2, the germline V gene (reference sequence) lists LNHNV and YYDKDF. Remarks on this clone: Its antigen target is currently unknown. No much larger clone exists at a distance of one base, and base qualities are not known.

This sample's time point label indicates: cycle 1 day 1 (C1D1), immediately before nivolumab initiation. Every trial patient had relapsed after autologous stem cell transplantation, and cohorts A, B and C differed in prior brentuximab vedotin exposure. A total of 56 patients with relapsed/refractory classical Hodgkin lymphoma made up the trial cohort, and each patient's best overall response was complete response, partial response or progressive disease. Single-agent nivolumab was administered to trial patients in the multi-cohort phase II CheckMate 205 trial. An independent review committee assessed best overall response using the 2007 International Working Group response criteria. Trial PBMCs were obtained immediately prior to nivolumab initiation (C1D1) and on therapy at cycle 2 day 1 and cycle 4 day 1. Peripheral blood was collected in 8 mL Vacutainer Cell Preparation Tubes, from which PBMCs were isolated by centrifugation and then cryopreserved.

Genomic DNA was extracted with the Qiagen DNeasy kit from unsorted PBMCs and from negatively selected CD4+ and CD8+ fractions. Amplification of TCR beta CDR3 regions was done by immunoSEQ multiplex PCR with primers that anneal to V and J segments. A synthetic immune receptor repertoire was used to minimize amplification bias, and remaining bias was computationally removed after sequencing. In the source study's methods: Custom Python scripts were used to quantify repertoire diversity as the Shannon entropy index. Unsorted, CD4+ and CD8+ repertoires were analyzed separately, except for combined analyses in which CD4+ and CD8+ sequences were merged in silico. Clonal expansion was defined as at least a 2-fold frequency increase after treatment relative to C1D1, with a pseudocount of 0.5 for undetected baseline clones. Singleton clones were defined as clones with 0 or 1 copy at C1D1, and non-singleton clones were defined as clones with 2 or more copies. By matching protein sequences in sorted samples from the same patient, clones expanded in unsorted samples were annotated as CD4+, CD8+ or unknown. Wilcoxon tests on paired samples were used to test diversity changes from C1D1 to C4D1. TCRdb stores this immuneACCESS table with in-frame sequences only. Part of the clones is absent; in the studies checked, under half of the shortfall reflects unresolved V genes, and no reason is known for the rest. The V and J calls and the clone size are those of that table, but D and trimming were determined from the DNA. The sample table holds around 7,000 clones, of which 60% to 85% were seen once. The biggest ten clones account for around three fifths of the sample.

The TCR sequence derives from a human donor with classical Hodgkin lymphoma. The chain is encoded by TRBV15 joined to TRBJ2-6, with 10 central nucleotides matching TRBD1. The sequencing used peripheral blood mononuclear cells (PBMCs), collected at baseline. The DNA sequence is as follows: TGTGCCACCATCCCGGGACAGGGGTCCTCTGGGGCCAACGTCCTGACTTTC. Its amino acids are CATIPGQGSSGANVLTF.